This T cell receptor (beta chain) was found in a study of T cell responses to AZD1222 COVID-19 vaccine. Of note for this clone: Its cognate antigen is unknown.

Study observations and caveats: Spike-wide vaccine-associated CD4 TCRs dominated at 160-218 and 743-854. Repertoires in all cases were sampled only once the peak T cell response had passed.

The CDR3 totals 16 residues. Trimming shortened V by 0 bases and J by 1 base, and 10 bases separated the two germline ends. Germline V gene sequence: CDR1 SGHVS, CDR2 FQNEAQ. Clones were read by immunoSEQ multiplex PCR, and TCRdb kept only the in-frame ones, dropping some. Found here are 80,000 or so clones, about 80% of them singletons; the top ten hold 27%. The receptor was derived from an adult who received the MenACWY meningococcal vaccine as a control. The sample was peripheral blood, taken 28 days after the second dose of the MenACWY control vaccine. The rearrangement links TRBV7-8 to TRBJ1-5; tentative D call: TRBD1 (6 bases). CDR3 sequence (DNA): TGTGCCAGCAGCTTAGCGGGTGGGGGCAGCAATCAGCCCCAGCATTTT. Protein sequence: CASSLAGGGSNQPQHF.